This T cell receptor (beta chain) was captured in a study of neurological immune-mediated disorders. The yield of each sequencing run was over 160 million TCR-beta sequences from 15-18 subjects. TCRdb passed the 5' RACE reads through MiXCR, listing each CDR3 protein once. Seen here are about 50,000 distinct CDR3 sequences, about a tenth observed once, and the top ten hold 5.3%. Losses at the gene ends were 5 bases for V and 0 bases for J; bases not matched to a gene: 7. The CDR3 is made up of 16 amino acids. Germline CDR1 reads SGHAT; CDR2 reads FQDESV (reference sequence). Ten or more counts support this clonotype.

This rearrangement joins TRBV11-1 to TRBJ2-1; 7 nucleotides agree with TRBD2. Sequenced material: PBMCs. The TCR comes from an older man with HTLV-1-associated myelopathy (HAM/TSP). The CDR3 loop reads CASSPGAGSSYNEQFF. The CDR3 DNA reads TGTGCCAGCAGCCCCGGAGCGGGGAGCTCCTACAATGAGCAGTTCTTC.